A selection of T cell receptor beta chains follows, all from one sample in a study of T cells in Graves' hyperthyroidism and ophthalmopathy. TCRdb re-analysed the multiplex PCR reads in MiXCR, keeping a single row per CDR3 protein. The repertoire has under 450,000 distinct CDR3 sequences, about 15% of them found once; the top ten carry roughly 14%. Sample: blood. Receptor source: a woman aged 18 to 35 with Graves' hyperthyroidism. The CDR3 runs from the conserved cysteine through the conserved F or W. Each record gives: V gene, J gene, D gene, clone size, CDR3 protein, CDR3 DNA. D genes are given only for firm matches. The size entry is marked missing in some rows and otherwise reads once, few, many or a size class.

V: TRBV10-3
J: TRBJ2-1
D: TRBD2
size: many
CDR3: CAISESLAGGGGEQFF
DNA: TGTGCCATCAGTGAGTCTTTAGCGGGAGGAGGAGGTGAGCAGTTCTTC

V: TRBV28
J: TRBJ2-7
D: .
size: many
CDR3: CASSSGVSYEQYF
DNA: TGTGCCAGCAGTTCGGGAGTATCCTACGAGCAGTACTTC

V: TRBV4-1
J: TRBJ2-7
D: TRBD2
size: .
CDR3: CASSYILGLAGGFDSGHYEQYF
DNA: TGCGCCAGCAGCTATATTCTTGGACTAGCGGGAGGGTTCGATTCAGGGCATTACGAGCAGTACTTC

V: TRBV28
J: TRBJ2-1
D: TRBD1
size: many
CDR3: CASSFQGAGNEQFF
DNA: TGTGCCAGCAGTTTCCAGGGGGCGGGTAATGAGCAGTTCTTC

V: TRBV19
J: TRBJ2-5
D: .
size: .
CDR3: CASSTQGRETQYF
DNA: TGTGCCAGTAGTACACAGGGCCGGGAGACCCAGTACTTC

V: TRBV10-3
J: TRBJ1-4
D: .
size: few
CDR3: CATSESVLNEKLFF
DNA: TGTGCCACCAGTGAGTCCGTACTGAATGAAAAACTGTTTTTT

V: TRBV14
J: TRBJ1-5
D: .
size: few
CDR3: CASSQGRGFNQPQHF
DNA: TGTGCCAGCAGCCAAGGGAGGGGGTTCAATCAGCCCCAGCATTTT

V: TRBV14
J: TRBJ2-2
D: TRBD2
size: few
CDR3: CASSQDGGLAGVSTGELFF
DNA: TGTGCCAGCAGCCAAGATGGGGGACTAGCGGGAGTCTCCACCGGGGAGCTGTTTTTT

V: TRBV10-3
J: TRBJ2-5
D: .
size: .
CDR3: CATRAQETQYF
DNA: TGTGCCACCCGGGCACAAGAGACCCAGTACTTC

V: TRBV28
J: TRBJ2-5
D: TRBD2
size: many
CDR3: CASIPAGVTQETQYF
DNA: TGTGCCAGCATACCGGCGGGGGTCACCCAAGAGACCCAGTACTTC

V: TRBV5-1
J: TRBJ2-1
D: .
size: .
CDR3: CASSLWVGSANNEQLF
DNA: TGCGCCAGCAGCTTGTGGGTTGGGTCTGCAAACAATGAGCAGCTCTTC

V: TRBV13
J: TRBJ2-1
D: TRBD2
size: .
CDR3: CASSLGSGGRNEQFF
DNA: TGTGCCAGCAGCTTGGGTAGCGGGGGAAGGAATGAGCAGTTCTTC

V: TRBV5-1
J: TRBJ1-2
D: TRBD1
size: many
CDR3: CASSSGTGNGYTF
DNA: TGCGCCAGCAGCTCCGGGACAGGGAATGGCTACACCTTC

V: TRBV5-1
J: TRBJ2-3
D: TRBD2
size: many
CDR3: CASSRFGGDLDTQYF
DNA: TGCGCCAGCAGCAGATTCGGGGGGGATTTGGATACGCAGTATTTT

V: TRBV3-1
J: TRBJ2-5
D: .
size: many
CDR3: CASSPPGREETQYF
DNA: TGTGCCAGCAGCCCCCCGGGCAGAGAAGAGACCCAGTACTTC

V: TRBV18
J: TRBJ2-7
D: .
size: many
CDR3: CASSPNAGFEQYF
DNA: TGTGCCAGCTCGCCTAACGCAGGGTTCGAGCAGTACTTC

V: TRBV25-1
J: TRBJ2-1
D: .
size: few
CDR3: CASSGSRETYNEQFF
DNA: TGTGCCAGCAGTGGATCCAGGGAGACCTACAATGAGCAGTTCTTC

V: TRBV3-1
J: TRBJ1-1
D: .
size: .
CDR3: CASSPQGWKTEAFF
DNA: TGTGCCAGCAGCCCCCAGGGGTGGAAGACTGAAGCTTTCTTT

V: TRBV6-2/TRBV6-3
J: TRBJ1-1
D: .
size: many
CDR3: CASSTHLEAFF
DNA: TGTGCCAGCAGTACGCACCTTGAAGCTTTCTTT

V: TRBV12-3/TRBV12-4
J: TRBJ1-1
D: .
size: many
CDR3: CASSSSASVYKDKNSEAFF
DNA: TGTGCCAGCAGTTCCTCGGCGTCGGTCTACAAGGATAAAAACTCTGAAGCTTTCTTT

V: TRBV27
J: TRBJ1-1
D: .
size: .
CDR3: CASSDRLDGEAFF
DNA: TGTGCCAGCAGCGATCGGTTGGATGGTGAAGCTTTCTTT

V: TRBV5-5
J: TRBJ2-1
D: TRBD2
size: many
CDR3: CASSFSGSGDEQFF
DNA: TGTGCCAGCAGCTTTAGCGGGAGCGGAGATGAGCAGTTCTTC

V: TRBV9
J: TRBJ2-7
D: TRBD1
size: many
CDR3: CASSVDEGTGRAYEQYF
DNA: TGTGCCAGCAGCGTAGACGAAGGGACAGGGCGAGCCTACGAGCAGTACTTC

V: TRBV20-1
J: TRBJ2-5
D: TRBD1
size: many
CDR3: CSAPGQVETQYF
DNA: TGCAGTGCTCCTGGACAGGTGGAGACCCAGTACTTC

V: TRBV11-2
J: TRBJ2-7
D: .
size: .
CDR3: CASSRVESAEQYF
DNA: TGTGCCAGCAGTCGCGTGGAATCGGCCGAGCAGTACTTC

V: TRBV28
J: TRBJ1-6
D: TRBD1
size: .
CDR3: CASSFPPAGTDNSPLHF
DNA: TGTGCCAGCAGTTTCCCTCCAGCCGGGACAGATAATTCACCCCTCCACTTT

V: TRBV12-3/TRBV12-4
J: TRBJ2-5
D: .
size: many
CDR3: CASSGDGQETQYF
DNA: TGTGCCAGCAGTGGGGACGGTCAAGAGACCCAGTACTTC

V: TRBV3-1
J: TRBJ2-5
D: .
size: many
CDR3: CASSQDPRTAGGETQYF
DNA: TGTGCCAGCAGCCAAGATCCTCGGACCGCCGGCGGTGAGACCCAGTACTTC